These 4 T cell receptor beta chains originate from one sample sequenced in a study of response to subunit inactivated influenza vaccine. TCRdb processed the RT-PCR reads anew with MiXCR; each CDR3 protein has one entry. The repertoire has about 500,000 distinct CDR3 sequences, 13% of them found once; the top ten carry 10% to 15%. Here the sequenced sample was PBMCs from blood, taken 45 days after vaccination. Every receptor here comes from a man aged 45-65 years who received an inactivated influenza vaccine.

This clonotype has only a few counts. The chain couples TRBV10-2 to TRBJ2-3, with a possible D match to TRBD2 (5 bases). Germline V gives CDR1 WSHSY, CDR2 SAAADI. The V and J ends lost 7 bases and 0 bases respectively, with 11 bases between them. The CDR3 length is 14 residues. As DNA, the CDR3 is TGCGCCAGCACCGGCCGGGAAAGCACAGATACGCAGTATTTT. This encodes CASTGRESTDTQYF.

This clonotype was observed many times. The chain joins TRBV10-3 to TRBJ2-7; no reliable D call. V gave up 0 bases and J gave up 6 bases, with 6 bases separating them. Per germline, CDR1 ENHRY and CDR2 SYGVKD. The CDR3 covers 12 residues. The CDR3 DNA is TGTGCCATCAGTGAGTCGTGGCGCGAGCAGTACTTC. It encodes CAISESWREQYF.

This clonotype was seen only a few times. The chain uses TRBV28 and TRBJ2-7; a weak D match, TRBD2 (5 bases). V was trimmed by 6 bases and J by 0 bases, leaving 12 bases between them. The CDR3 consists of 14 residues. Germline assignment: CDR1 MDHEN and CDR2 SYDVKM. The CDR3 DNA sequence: TGTGCCAGCAGGTCTAGCCGAAGCTCCTACGAGCAGTACTTC. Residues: CASRSSRSSYEQYF.

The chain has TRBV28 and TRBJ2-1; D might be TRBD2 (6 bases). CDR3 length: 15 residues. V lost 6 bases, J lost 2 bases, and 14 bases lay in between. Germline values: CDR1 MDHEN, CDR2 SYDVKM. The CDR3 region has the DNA TGTGCCAGCAGATATAGCGGAAATGCCTACAATGAGCAGTTCTTC. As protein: CASRYSGNAYNEQFF.